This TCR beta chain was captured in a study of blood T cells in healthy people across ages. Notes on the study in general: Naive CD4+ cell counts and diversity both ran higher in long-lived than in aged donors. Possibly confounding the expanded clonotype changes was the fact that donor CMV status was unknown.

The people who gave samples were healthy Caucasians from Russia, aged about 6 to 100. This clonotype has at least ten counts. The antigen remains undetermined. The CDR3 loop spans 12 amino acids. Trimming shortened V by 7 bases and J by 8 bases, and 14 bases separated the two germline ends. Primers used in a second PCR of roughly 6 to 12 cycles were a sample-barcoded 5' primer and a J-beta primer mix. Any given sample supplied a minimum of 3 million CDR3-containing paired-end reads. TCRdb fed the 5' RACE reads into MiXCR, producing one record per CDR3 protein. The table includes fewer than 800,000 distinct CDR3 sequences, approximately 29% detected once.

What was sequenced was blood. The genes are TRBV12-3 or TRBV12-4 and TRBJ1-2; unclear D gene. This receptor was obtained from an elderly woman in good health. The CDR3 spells CASTLGGKGYTF. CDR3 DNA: TGTGCCAGCACCCTGGGCGGCAAGGGCTACACCTTC.